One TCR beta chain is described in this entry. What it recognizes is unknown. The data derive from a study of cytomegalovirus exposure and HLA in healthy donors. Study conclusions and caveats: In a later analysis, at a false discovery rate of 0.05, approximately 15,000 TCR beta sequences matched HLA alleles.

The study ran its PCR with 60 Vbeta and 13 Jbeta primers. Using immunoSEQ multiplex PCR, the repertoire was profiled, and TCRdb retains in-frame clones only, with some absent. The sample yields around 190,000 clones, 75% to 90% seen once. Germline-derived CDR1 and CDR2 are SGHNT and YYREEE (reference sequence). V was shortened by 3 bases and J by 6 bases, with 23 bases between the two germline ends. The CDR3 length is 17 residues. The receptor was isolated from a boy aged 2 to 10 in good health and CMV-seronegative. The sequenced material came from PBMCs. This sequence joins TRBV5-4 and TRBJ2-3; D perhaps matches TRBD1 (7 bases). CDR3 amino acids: CASSSPGGRGGGDTQYF. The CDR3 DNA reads TGTGCCAGCAGCTCCCCAGGGGGGCGGGGAGGAGGGGATACGCAGTATTTT. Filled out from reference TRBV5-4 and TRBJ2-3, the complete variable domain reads ETGVTQSPTHLIKTRGQQVTLRCSSQSGHNTVSWYQQALGQGPQFIFQYYREEENGRGNFPPRFSGLQFPNYSSELNVNALELDDSALYLCASSSPGGRGGGDTQYFGPGTRLTVL.